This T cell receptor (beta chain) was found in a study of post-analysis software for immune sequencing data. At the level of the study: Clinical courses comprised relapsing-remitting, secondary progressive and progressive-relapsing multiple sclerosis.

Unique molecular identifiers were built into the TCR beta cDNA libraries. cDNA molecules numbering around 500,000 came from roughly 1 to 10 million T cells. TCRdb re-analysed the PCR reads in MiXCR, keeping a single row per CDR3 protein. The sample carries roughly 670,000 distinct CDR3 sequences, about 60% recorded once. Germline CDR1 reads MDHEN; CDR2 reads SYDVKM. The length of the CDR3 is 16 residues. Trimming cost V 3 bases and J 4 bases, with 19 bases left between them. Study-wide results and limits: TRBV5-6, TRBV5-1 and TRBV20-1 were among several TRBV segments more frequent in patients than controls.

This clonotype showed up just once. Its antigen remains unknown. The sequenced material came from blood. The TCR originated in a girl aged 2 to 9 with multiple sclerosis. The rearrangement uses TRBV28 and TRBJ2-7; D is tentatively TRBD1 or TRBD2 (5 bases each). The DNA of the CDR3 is TGTGCCAGCAGTTTCCGGGCAGGGACGGAAGATTACGAGCAGTACTTC. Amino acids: CASSFRAGTEDYEQYF.